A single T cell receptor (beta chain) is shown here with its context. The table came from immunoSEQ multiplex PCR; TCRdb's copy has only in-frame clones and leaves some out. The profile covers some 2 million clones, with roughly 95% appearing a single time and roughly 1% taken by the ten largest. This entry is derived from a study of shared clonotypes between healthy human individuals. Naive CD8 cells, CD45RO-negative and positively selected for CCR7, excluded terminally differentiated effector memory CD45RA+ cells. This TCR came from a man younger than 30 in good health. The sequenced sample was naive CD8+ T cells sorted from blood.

The CDR3 nucleotides read TGTGCCAGCAGCTTACTGGGGGTGGACTACGAGCAGTACTTC. Its protein product is CASSLLGVDYEQYF. V usage is TRBV7-8 and J usage is TRBJ2-7, with D perhaps given as TRBD1 or TRBD2 (5 bases each). In germline, CDR1 is SGHVS, CDR2 FQNEAQ. The V end was cut by 2 bases, the J end by 3 bases, with 11 bases between. The length of the CDR3 is 14 residues.